Listed here is a single T cell receptor (beta chain). Its antigen is unknown. This sample was included in a study of cytomegalovirus exposure and HLA in healthy donors. The PCR ran on 60 Vbeta and 13 Jbeta primers. Profiling relied on immunoSEQ multiplex PCR, and the TCRdb table lists in-frame clones only, not all of them. The sample has over 120,000 clones; approximately 82% are singletons. The CDR3 is 18 residues long. Germline V gene sequence: CDR1 MDHEN, CDR2 SYDVKM. Losses at the gene ends were 4 bases for V and 1 base for J; bases not matched to a gene: 13. Study-wide results and caveats: V- and J-gene trimming of TCR beta was linked (in a later analysis) to a missense DCLRE1C variant. Presence/absence comparisons presumed near-even sequencing depth among donors.

V and J are TRBV28 and TRBJ1-1; 9 nucleotides match TRBD1. Specimen: PBMCs. This clonotype was sampled from an older woman in good health and CMV-seropositive. CDR3 sequence: CASSSPWGQGRKNTEAFF. The CDR3 region has the DNA TGTGCCAGCAGTTCACCCTGGGGACAGGGAAGGAAGAACACTGAAGCTTTCTTT.